The next 11 T cell receptor beta chains were all read from a single sample in a study of cytomegalovirus exposure and HLA in healthy donors. TCRdb's table, derived via immunoSEQ multiplex PCR, lists solely in-frame clones and lacks some. The profile shows under 400,000 clones, 75% to 90% of them singletons. The sample comprised PBMCs. Source of these receptors: a woman aged 18-29 years in good health and CMV-seronegative.

The chain's CDR3 is CASSQGAFLNEQYF. The CDR3 DNA is TGTGCCAGCAGCCAAGGGGCATTTTTGAACGAGCAGTACTTC. This rearrangement joins TRBV4-2 to TRBJ2-7; D not resolved. Per germline, CDR1 LGHNA and CDR2 YNFKEQ. V was clipped by 1 base and J by 5 bases, with 12 bases between them. This CDR3 region has 14 residues.

The CDR3 spells CASSLSSAGGIHEQYF. The DNA of the CDR3 is TGTGCCAGCAGCCTTAGCAGTGCGGGAGGGATCCACGAGCAGTACTTC. The rearrangement uses TRBV7-8 and TRBJ2-7; TRBD2 aligns across 9 bases. This CDR3 is 16 amino acids long. Germline-derived CDR1 and CDR2 are SGHVS and FQNEAQ. V was clipped by 5 bases and J by 5 bases; unmatched bases: 13. Using reference TRBV7-8 and TRBJ2-7 for the parts outside the CDR3, the full variable domain is GAGVSQSPRYKVAKRGQDVALRCDPISGHVSLFWYQQALGQGPEFLTYFQNEAQLDKSGLPSDRFFAERPEGSVSTLKIQRTQQEDSAVYLCASSLSSAGGIHEQYFGPGTRLTVT.

V is TRBV5-4 and J is TRBJ2-3; D gene uncertain. This CDR3 has 17 amino acids. CDR1 and CDR2 from the germline V gene are SGHNT and YYREEE (reference sequence). Trimming shortened V by 4 bases and J by 0 bases, and 18 bases separated the two germline ends. Written as DNA, the CDR3 is TGTGCCAGCAGCCCAAGCCCGCAGGCCCGGAGCACAGATACGCAGTATTTT. This gives the protein CASSPSPQARSTDTQYF.

The table lists this clone with a count of one. This sequence joins TRBV4-1 and TRBJ2-2, with 10 positions matching TRBD2. This CDR3 is 17 amino acids long. Germline V gene data show CDR1 as MGHRA and CDR2 as YSYEKL. V lost 6 bases and J lost 3; bases outside the gene matches: 10. The CDR3 region has the DNA TGCGCCAGCAGACCGCCCTCAGCGGGAGGGTACACCGGGGAGCTGTTTTTT. Protein product: CASRPPSAGGYTGELFF.

The V and J genes are TRBV27 and TRBJ1-1; 7 bases line up with TRBD1. Per germline, CDR1 MNHEY and CDR2 SMNVEV (reference sequence). The CDR3 runs to 14 residues. J lost 4 bases, V lost 6 bases, and 8 bases had no gene match. The CDR3 region has the DNA TGTGCCAGCAGCCGACAGGGCGTCCGCACTGAAGCTTTCTTT. Translated: CASSRQGVRTEAFF.

The V call is TRBV19, the J call TRBJ1-5; possible D gene TRBD1, 6 bases. The length of the CDR3 is 15 residues. Trimming pared 6 bases from V and 3 bases from J, leaving 15 bases between. Looked up from germline, CDR1 is LNHDA and CDR2 is SQIVND (reference sequence). The CDR3 DNA reads as TGTGCCAGTAGCCAGGCTACAGGGTACAATCAGCCCCAGCATTTT. This gives the protein CASSQATGYNQPQHF.

This clone has just one count. The chain joins TRBV13 to TRBJ1-2; 11 bases agree with TRBD1. The CDR3 sequence is 18 residues long. V was pared by 5 bases and J by 3 bases, with 14 bases of the junction left unmatched. CDR1 PRHDT and CDR2 FYEKMQ come from the germline V gene (reference sequence). CDR3 sequence: CASSTKGGQGARDYGYTF. In DNA, the CDR3 is TGTGCCAGCAGCACCAAAGGAGGACAGGGGGCGCGAGACTATGGCTACACCTTC.

This chain uses TRBV10-2 with TRBJ1-2; TRBD1 matches at 9 bases. The CDR3 has 13 amino acids. Trimming took 7 bases from V and 1 from J; bases not matched to a gene: 1. In germline, CDR1 is WSHSY, CDR2 SAAADI. CDR3 amino acids: CASTDRGNYGYTF. The CDR3 DNA reads TGCGCCAGCACGGACAGGGGTAACTATGGCTACACCTTC.

This clone was seen more than once but under ten times. The gene calls are TRBV5-1 and TRBJ2-5; possibly TRBD1 for D (6 bases). The germline gives CDR1 SGHRS, CDR2 YFSETQ. V was cut by 0 bases and J by 1 base, with 10 bases left in between. This CDR3 is built from 15 residues. Here the CDR3 reads CASSLADRSQETQYF. The CDR3 nucleotides read TGCGCCAGCAGCTTGGCTGACAGGAGCCAAGAGACCCAGTACTTC.

The V call is TRBV11-2, the J call TRBJ1-1; D is perhaps TRBD1 (5 bases). CDR3 length: 16 residues. CDR1 is SGHAT and CDR2 is FQNNGV in the germline V gene. Between the trimmed V and J ends, which lost 1 base and 1 base, there was a span of 13 bases. Written as DNA, the CDR3 is TGTGCCAGCAGCTTAGTTACAGGCCCTAGGAACACTGAAGCTTTCTTT. Translation gives CASSLVTGPRNTEAFF. Full variable domain (missing parts from reference TRBV11-2 and TRBJ1-1): EAGVAQSPRYKIIEKRQSVAFWCNPISGHATLYWYQQILGQGPKLLIQFQNNGVVDDSQLPKDRFSAERLKGVDSTLKIQPAKLEDSAVYLCASSLVTGPRNTEAFFGQGTRLTVV.

V gene TRBV27 combines with J gene TRBJ2-3; 9 nucleotides align to TRBD2. The germline V gene has CDR1 MNHEY and CDR2 SMNVEV (reference sequence). The CDR3 spans 15 residues. Germline trimming cut 8 bases from V and 5 bases from J; bases unmatched to any gene: 11. In nucleotides, the CDR3 is TGTGCCAGCGGAGCGGGAGGTCCGGTAGAAGATACGCAGTATTTT. Translating gives CASGAGGPVEDTQYF.